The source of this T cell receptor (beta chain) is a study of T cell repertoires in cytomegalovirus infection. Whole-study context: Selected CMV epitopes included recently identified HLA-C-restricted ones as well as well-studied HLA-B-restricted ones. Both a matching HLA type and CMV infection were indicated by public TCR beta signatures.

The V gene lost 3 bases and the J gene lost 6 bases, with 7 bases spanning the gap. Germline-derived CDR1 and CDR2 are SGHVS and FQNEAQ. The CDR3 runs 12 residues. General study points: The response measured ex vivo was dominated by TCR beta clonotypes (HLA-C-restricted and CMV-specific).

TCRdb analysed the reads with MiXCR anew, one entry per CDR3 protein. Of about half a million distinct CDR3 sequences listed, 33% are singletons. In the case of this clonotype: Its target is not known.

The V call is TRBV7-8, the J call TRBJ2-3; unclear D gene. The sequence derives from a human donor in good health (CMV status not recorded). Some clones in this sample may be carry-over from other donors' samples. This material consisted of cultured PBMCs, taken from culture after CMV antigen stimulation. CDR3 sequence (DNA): TGTGCCAGCAGCTTTCCAGCGGATACGCAGTATTTT. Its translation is CASSFPADTQYF.